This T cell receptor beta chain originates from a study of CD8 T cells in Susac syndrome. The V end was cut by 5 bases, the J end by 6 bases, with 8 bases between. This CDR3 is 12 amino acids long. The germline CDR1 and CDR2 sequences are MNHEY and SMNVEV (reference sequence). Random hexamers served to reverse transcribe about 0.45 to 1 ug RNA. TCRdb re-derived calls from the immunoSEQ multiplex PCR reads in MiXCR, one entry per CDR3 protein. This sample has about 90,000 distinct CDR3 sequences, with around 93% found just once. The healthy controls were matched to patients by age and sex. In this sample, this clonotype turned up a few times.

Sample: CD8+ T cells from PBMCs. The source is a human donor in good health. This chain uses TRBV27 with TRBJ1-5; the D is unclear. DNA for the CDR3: TGTGCCAGCAGTGCGGGAGGTCAGCCCCAGCATTTT. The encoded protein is CASSAGGQPQHF.